This TCR beta chain stems from a study of human T cells and chemical hapten exposure. Study-wide context: 2% DPC was applied to around 2 cm by around 2 cm of upper inner arm skin for sensitization.

This clonotype was seen more than once but under ten times. TCRdb called the RACE reads again in MiXCR, with one record for every CDR3 protein. This table holds around 200,000 distinct CDR3 sequences, nearly 30% found once. Indicated time point: pre-sensitization, week 0. This sample's treatment: therapeutic diphenylcyclopropenone sensitization with weekly scalp DPC. Between the trimmed V and J ends, which lost 2 bases and 2 bases, there was a span of 10 bases. This CDR3 is 15 amino acids long. Germline CDR1 SNHLY, CDR2 FYNNEI. This sequence originates from a woman in her twenties or thirties with alopecia areata. Some clones in this sample may be carry-over from other donors' samples. J is TRBJ2-1 and V is TRBV2; D may be TRBD2 (6 bases). The material was whole blood, obtained in connection with sensitization to the hapten diphenylcyclopropenone (DPC). The CDR3 region is CASSELGGPYNEQFF. The CDR3 nucleotides are TGTGCCAGCAGTGAATTGGGGGGACCCTACAATGAGCAGTTCTTC.